This T cell receptor beta chain derives from a study of post-analysis software for immune sequencing data. Study-level background: As for disease course, relapsing-remitting, secondary progressive and progressive-relapsing multiple sclerosis were all included. The study, taken as a whole, reports: Those samples that were prepared in the same batch co-clustered strongly by F measure. Controls' normalized Chao1 diversity significantly exceeded that of multiple sclerosis patients. In patients, TRBV5-6, TRBV5-1 and TRBV20-1 belonged to four or five TRBV segments found more frequently than in controls.

Germline V CDR1 and CDR2: SGHRS, YFSETQ. Trimming removed 0 bases at V and 4 bases at J, with 11 bases between. This CDR3 region has 15 residues. TCR beta libraries were prepared from cDNA with unique molecular identifiers. Yield was roughly 0.5 million cDNA molecules from approximately 0.95 to 9.8 million T cells. TCRdb passed the PCR reads through MiXCR, listing each CDR3 protein once. The top ten clones hold roughly 3.4% of a sample with around 200,000 distinct CDR3 sequences, 29% of them seen once. Only a few counts were recorded for this clonotype. Its antigen remains unknown. Sequencing was done on a sample of blood. The receptor's source is a girl aged 2-17 years with multiple sclerosis. V and J are TRBV5-1 and TRBJ1-5, with D uncertain. The CDR3 DNA is TGCGCCAGCAGCTTGGGCCTGGGAGTAAATCAGCCCCAGCATTTT. It codes for CASSLGLGVNQPQHF.